The 18 T cell receptor beta chains below were found in one sample sequenced in a study of T cell clonality in common variable immunodeficiency. General study results and limits: In common variable immunodeficiency, TCR beta chains reportedly carried fewer deletions and N-nucleotide insertions.

For these TCRs, the target antigens are not known. Measured with immunoSEQ multiplex PCR; TCRdb has only the in-frame clones, and not every one. Captured here are over 15,000 clones, none seen once; the top ten comprise 13% to 15%. Sequenced material: peripheral blood mononuclear cells. The receptors were sampled from a human donor with common variable immunodeficiency.

Remarks on this clone: The read gets to within 3 residues of the CDR3 end, and the germline J gene fills in the rest. V is TRBV19 and J is TRBJ2-7; D uncertain. This CDR3 contains 12 residues. V gave up 3 bases and J gave up 4 bases, with 7 bases separating them. Germline assignment: CDR1 LNHDA and CDR2 SQIVND (reference sequence). The covered CDR3 bases are TGTGCCAGTAGTATCGACGGGTACGAG. Translated, it gives CASSIDGYE. The full CDR3 protein is CASSIDGYEQYF. The complete variable domain, with remaining parts taken from reference TRBV19 and TRBJ2-7, reads DGGITQSPKYLFRKEGQNVTLSCEQNLNHDAMYWYRQDPGQGLRLIYYSQIVNDFQKGDIAEGYSVSREKKESFPLTVTSAQKNPTAFYLCASSIDGYEQYFGPGTRLTVT.

Of note for this clone: With the read ending 3 residues before the CDR3 end, the germline J gene is used to fill in that end. The V and J genes are TRBV2 and TRBJ2-4; 14 bases line up with TRBD2. The germline V gene encodes CDR1 SNHLY and CDR2 FYNNEI. V lost 6 bases to trimming and J lost 8 bases; unmatched junction nucleotides: 9. The CDR3 is 16 residues long. The CDR3 protein is CASRGTSGGPRDIQYF. CDR3 bases read: TGTGCCAGCAGGGGGACTAGCGGGGGTCCACGAGACATT.

This clone was observed a handful of times. Read coverage stops 3 residues before the CDR3 terminus; the germline J gene supplies the remainder. The chain carries TRBV7-2 and TRBJ2-7; TRBD1 matches 7 bases. V lost 5 bases and J lost 3; bases outside the gene matches: 7. Germline CDR1 SGHTA, CDR2 FQGNSA. The CDR3 runs 14 residues. The covered CDR3 bases are TGTGCCAGCAGCCGAGGGGGCGGCCTCTACGAG. As protein: CASSRGGGLYE. The whole CDR3 reads CASSRGGGLYEQYF.

This clone was seen repeatedly, ten times or more. The read stops 3 residues short of the end of the CDR3; the missing end is completed from the germline J gene. The chain carries TRBV29-1 and TRBJ2-3; TRBD1 matches at 11 bases. CDR1 and CDR2 from the germline V gene are SQVTM and ANQGSEA. The CDR3 has 14 amino acids. With 5 bases clipped from V and 5 bases from J, the junction kept 6 bases outside the gene matches. Partial CDR3 DNA: TGCAGCGTTAGCCCGGGACAGGGGGGAGATACG. Translating it yields CSVSPGQGGDT. The whole CDR3 region reads CSVSPGQGGDTQYF.

Comment on this clone: The CDR3 end falls 3 residues outside the read, so it is completed with the germline J gene. The rearrangement uses TRBV5-1 and TRBJ2-7, with TRBD1 identical over 10 bases. This CDR3 spans 16 amino acids. The J segment lost 1 base and the V segment lost 4 bases, leaving 8 bases of the junction unmatched. Germline loops: CDR1 SGHRS, CDR2 YFSETQ. CDR3 DNA (partial): TGCGCCAGCAGCCTGGACAGGGGGAGTTTATCCTACGAG. Amino acid sequence: CASSLDRGSLSYE. The CDR3 reads in full as CASSLDRGSLSYEQYF.

Regarding this clone: The read is 3 residues too short to cover the CDR3 end, so that end is filled in from the germline J gene. V and J are TRBV7-9 and TRBJ2-3; TRBD2 matches at 7 bases. CDR1 SEHNR and CDR2 FQNEAQ come from the germline V gene (reference sequence). This CDR3 contains 11 residues. V gave up 10 bases and J gave up 4 bases; unmatched junction bases: 2. CDR3 region: CAIGGSDTQYF. The sequenced CDR3 bases are TGTGCCATCGGGGGGTCAGATACG.

Details on this clone: The observed sequence ends 3 residues before the CDR3 terminus, with the missing tail filled in from the germline J gene. The rearrangement links TRBV19 to TRBJ2-7, with 8 bases identical to TRBD2. This CDR3 spans 16 amino acids. V was pared by 4 bases and J by 2 bases, with 10 bases of the junction left unmatched. Germline V gene data show CDR1 as LNHDA and CDR2 as SQIVND (reference sequence). The covered CDR3 bases are TGTGCCAGTAGTAACCCCGGCGGGAGGTCACCCTACGAG. It translates to CASSNPGGRSPYE. The complete CDR3 sequence is CASSNPGGRSPYEQYF.

This clone was found many times. Sequencing ends 3 residues short of the CDR3 end; the germline J gene provides the rest. The chain has TRBV20-1 and TRBJ2-7; D might be TRBD1 (6 bases). V was pared by 3 bases and J by 0 bases, with 12 bases between. CDR1 is DFQATT, CDR2 SNEGSKA, per germline (reference sequence). The CDR3 spans 14 residues. The sequenced CDR3 bases are TGCAGTGCTAGTCCGAACAGGGCCTCCTACGAG. Its translation is CSASPNRASYE. The complete CDR3 protein is CSASPNRASYEQYF.

This clone showed up just a few times. The read finishes 3 residues shy of the CDR3 end, and the germline J gene is used to complete it. The chain uses TRBV30 and TRBJ2-7; the D gene is possibly TRBD2 (6 bases). Trimming removed 3 bases from V and 4 bases from J, with 19 bases in between. The V gene's germline CDR1 is GTSNPN and CDR2 SVGIG (reference sequence). The CDR3 is 15 residues long. This CDR3 is CAWRSRDGGRYEQYF. Incomplete CDR3 DNA: TGTGCCTGGAGGTCCCGGGACGGGGGTAGGTACGAG.

A few counts support this clone. Read data end 3 residues before the CDR3 end; the end is taken from the germline J gene. The J gene is TRBJ1-4, the V gene TRBV19; 9 nucleotides agree with TRBD1. The length of the CDR3 is 15 residues. The V and J ends lost 3 bases and 8 bases, in that order; junction bases with no gene match: 7. Looked up from germline, CDR1 is LNHDA and CDR2 is SQIVND (reference sequence). CDR3 loop: CASSISTGGHEKLFF. CDR3 bases read: TGTGCCAGTAGTATTTCGACAGGGGGTCACGAAAAA.

Comments on this clone: The read ends 3 residues shy of where the CDR3 ends; the end is completed using the germline J gene. The rearrangement links TRBV7-6 to TRBJ2-5; 11 bases align to TRBD2. J lost 7 bases, V lost 5 bases, and 6 bases had no gene match. Germline V gene data show CDR1 as SGHVS and CDR2 as FNYEAQ. CDR3 length equals 14 residues. This CDR3 is CASSPTSGAPTQYF. The DNA read from the CDR3 is TGTGCCAGCAGCCCGACTAGCGGGGCACCGACC.

This clone was counted many times. CDR3 residues: CSARSGQGARQPQHF. The sequenced part of the CDR3 DNA is TGCAGTGCTAGAAGCGGACAGGGGGCTAGACAGCCC. The chain recombines TRBV20-1 with TRBJ1-5; 11 nucleotides match TRBD1. With the read ending 3 residues before the CDR3 end, the germline J gene is used to fill in that end. The CDR3 runs 15 residues. Germline V gives CDR1 DFQATT, CDR2 SNEGSKA (reference sequence). Losses at the gene ends were 2 bases for V and 7 bases for J; bases not matched to a gene: 7.

This clone was recorded a few times. The read terminates 3 residues before the CDR3 end, so the remaining end is supplied by the germline J gene. The chain recombines TRBV18 with TRBJ2-6, with D possibly TRBD2 on 6 matching bases. Per germline, CDR1 KGHSH and CDR2 LQKENI. V was cut by 3 bases and J by 2 bases, with 8 bases left in between. The CDR3 runs to 15 residues. The CDR3 sequence is CASSPGGAGANVLTF. The CDR3 DNA, read in part, is TGTGCCAGCTCACCCGGAGGGGCTGGGGCCAACGTC.

This clone was seen more than once but under ten times. The CDR3 end falls 3 residues outside the read, so it is completed with the germline J gene. The chain joins TRBV19 to TRBJ1-6; 9 nucleotides align to TRBD1. Germline loops: CDR1 LNHDA, CDR2 SQIVND (reference sequence). The CDR3 length is 14 residues. The V segment lost 3 bases and the J segment 7 bases; nucleotides outside the gene matches: 1. Incomplete CDR3 DNA: TGTGCCAGTAGTATGGGACAGGGCAATTCACCC. This gives the protein CASSMGQGNSP. The whole CDR3 is CASSMGQGNSPLHF.

This clone was seen a handful of times. Sequencing ends 3 residues short of the CDR3 end; the germline J gene provides the rest. V is TRBV6-1 and J is TRBJ2-5; possibly TRBD1 for D (6 bases). V lost 2 bases to trimming and J lost 2 bases, with 12 bases between them. This CDR3 region has 15 residues. Germline CDR1 reads MNHNS; CDR2 reads SASEGT. The DNA read from the CDR3 is TGTGCCAGCAGTGAAAACAGGGCCCTTCAAGAGACC. It translates to CASSENRALQET. The whole CDR3 protein is CASSENRALQETQYF.

Concerning this clone: The observed sequence ends 3 residues before the CDR3 terminus, with the missing tail filled in from the germline J gene. The chain couples TRBV7-9 to TRBJ2-7; D gene uncertain. Germline CDR1 reads SEHNR; CDR2 reads FQNEAQ (reference sequence). Trimming left V 3 bases short and J 0 bases short, with 9 bases between. The CDR3 is 14 residues long. The sequenced part of the CDR3 DNA is TGTGCCAGCAGCTTCTACAGTAACTCCTACGAG. The encoded protein is CASSFYSNSYE. The whole CDR3 sequence reads CASSFYSNSYEQYF.

Comment on this clone: The missing CDR3 end, 3 residues past where the read stops, is filled in from the germline J gene. This chain joins TRBV18 and TRBJ2-5; D is possibly TRBD1 or TRBD2 (6 bases each). The germline CDR1 and CDR2 sequences are KGHSH and LQKENI. Deletions cut 4 bases from V and 2 bases from J, with 11 bases between. The CDR3 has 14 residues. CDR3 DNA (partial): TGTGCCAGCTCACTCAGGGGAGGTCAAGAGACC. Residues: CASSLRGGQET. The CDR3 in its entirety is CASSLRGGQETQYF.

This clone was counted between two and nine times. The read ends 3 residues before the CDR3 terminus; that terminus is restored from the germline J gene. The chain is built from TRBV7-6 and TRBJ2-5, with 15 bases lining up with TRBD2. V was pared by 4 bases and J by 5 bases, with 8 bases of the junction left unmatched. Germline V gene lookup returns CDR1 SGHVS and CDR2 FNYEAQ. CDR3 length: 17 residues. The CDR3: CASSSRTSGGAAETQYF. CDR3 bases read: TGTGCCAGCAGCTCCCGGACTAGCGGGGGGGCCGCGGAGACC.